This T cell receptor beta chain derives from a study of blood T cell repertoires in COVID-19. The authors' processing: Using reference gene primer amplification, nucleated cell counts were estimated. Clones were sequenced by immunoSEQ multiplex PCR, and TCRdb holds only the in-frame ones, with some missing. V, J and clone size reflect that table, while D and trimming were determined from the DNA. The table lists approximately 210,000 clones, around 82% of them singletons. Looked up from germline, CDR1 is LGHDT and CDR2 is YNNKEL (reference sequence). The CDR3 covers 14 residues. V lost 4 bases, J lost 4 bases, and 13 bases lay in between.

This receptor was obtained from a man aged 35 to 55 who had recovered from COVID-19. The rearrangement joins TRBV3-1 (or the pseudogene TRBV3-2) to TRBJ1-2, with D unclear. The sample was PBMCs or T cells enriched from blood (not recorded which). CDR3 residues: CASSLVGGLYGYTF. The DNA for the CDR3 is TGTGCCAGCAGCCTAGTCGGCGGCCTCTATGGCTACACCTTC.